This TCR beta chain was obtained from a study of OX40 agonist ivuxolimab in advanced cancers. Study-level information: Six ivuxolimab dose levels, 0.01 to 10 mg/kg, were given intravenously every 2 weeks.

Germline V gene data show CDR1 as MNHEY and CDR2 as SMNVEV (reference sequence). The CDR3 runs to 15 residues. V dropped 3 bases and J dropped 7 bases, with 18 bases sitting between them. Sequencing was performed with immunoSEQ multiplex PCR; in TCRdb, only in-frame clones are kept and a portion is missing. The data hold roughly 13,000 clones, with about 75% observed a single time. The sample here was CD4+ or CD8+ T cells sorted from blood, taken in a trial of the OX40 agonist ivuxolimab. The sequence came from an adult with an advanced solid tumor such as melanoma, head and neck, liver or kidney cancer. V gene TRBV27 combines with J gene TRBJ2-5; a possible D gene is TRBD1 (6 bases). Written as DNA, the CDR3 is TGTGCCAGCAGTTTCCGTGGTCAGGGGATTGGGACCCAGTACTTC. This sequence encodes CASSFRGQGIGTQYF.